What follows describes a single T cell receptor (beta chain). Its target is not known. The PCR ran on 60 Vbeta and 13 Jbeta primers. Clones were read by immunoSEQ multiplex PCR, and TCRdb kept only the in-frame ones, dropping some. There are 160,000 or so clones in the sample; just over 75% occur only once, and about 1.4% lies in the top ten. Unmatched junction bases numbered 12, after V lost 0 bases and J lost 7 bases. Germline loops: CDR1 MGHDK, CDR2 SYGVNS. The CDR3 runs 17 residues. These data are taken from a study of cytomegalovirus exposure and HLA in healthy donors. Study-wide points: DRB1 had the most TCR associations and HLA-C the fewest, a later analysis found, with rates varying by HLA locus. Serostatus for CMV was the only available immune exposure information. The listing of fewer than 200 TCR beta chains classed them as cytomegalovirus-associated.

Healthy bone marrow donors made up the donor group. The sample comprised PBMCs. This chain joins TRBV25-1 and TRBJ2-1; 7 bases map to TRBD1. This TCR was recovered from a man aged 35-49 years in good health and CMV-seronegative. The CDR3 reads CASSEYKTRQGRNEQFF. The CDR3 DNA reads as TGTGCCAGCAGTGAATATAAAACGAGACAGGGCAGGAATGAGCAGTTCTTC.